One and the same sample provided the 7 T cell receptor beta chains below, sequenced in a study of T cell repertoires in cytomegalovirus infection. TCRdb itself ran the reads through MiXCR, one entry per CDR3 protein. The sample lists roughly 90,000 distinct CDR3 sequences; 25% to 35% were seen once. Their target antigens are unknown. The sequencing used CD8+ T cells from cultured PBMCs, collected from culture after CMV antigen stimulation. These receptors were collected from a human donor in good health (CMV status not recorded). Some clones in this sample may be carry-over from other donors' samples.

This chain connects TRBV12-3 or TRBV12-4 to TRBJ1-2, with TRBD1 matching over 7 bases. V shed 6 bases, J shed 7 bases, and the junction held 17 bases outside the gene matches. This CDR3 spans 16 amino acids. CDR3 DNA sequence: TGTGCCAGCAGCCCCTACGAAATGACAGGGCCGGGTGGCTACACCTTC. Translated: CASSPYEMTGPGGYTF.

This clonotype appeared many times. The rearrangement links TRBV12-3 or TRBV12-4 to TRBJ2-2; the D is unclear. Trimming removed 6 bases from V and 5 bases from J, with 16 bases in between. This CDR3 is built from 15 residues. CDR3 sequence (DNA): TGTGCCAGCAGCCCTCTGGCTCGAGGAACCGGGGAGCTGTTTTTT. Its translation is CASSPLARGTGELFF.

This clonotype was seen more than once but under ten times. The gene calls are TRBV7-2 and TRBJ2-5; tentatively, D is TRBD2 (5 bases). CDR1 is SGHTA and CDR2 is FQGNSA in the germline V gene. The V end lost 1 base, the J end lost 5 bases, and 11 bases lay between the germline ends. CDR3 length: 14 amino acids. For the CDR3, the DNA is TGTGCCAGCAGCTTAGGGGCGGGCAGGGAGACCCAGTACTTC. Its translation is CASSLGAGRETQYF.

The chain employs TRBV19 and TRBJ2-7; 9 bases are a match to TRBD1. CDR1 and CDR2 from the germline V gene are LNHDA and SQIVND (reference sequence). The CDR3 is 14 amino acids. V shed 5 bases and J 5 bases; nucleotides not matched to a gene: 7. The CDR3 is CASSLQGANNEQYF. DNA of the CDR3: TGTGCCAGTAGTCTACAGGGGGCGAACAACGAGCAGTACTTC.

The chain combines TRBV4-1 with TRBJ1-2; TRBD1 matches at 8 bases. Per the germline V gene, CDR1 is MGHRA and CDR2 is YSYEKL. The junction had 7 bases not matched to a gene; V was cut back by 0 bases and J by 7 bases. The CDR3 sequence is 15 residues long. CDR3: CASSQEAGGGGGYTF. In DNA form, the CDR3 reads TGCGCCAGCAGCCAAGAAGCAGGGGGCGGCGGTGGCTACACCTTC.

This clonotype was seen only a few times. The CDR3 bases are TGCGCCAGCAGCCCTGGACAGCCCGGCGCTGAAGCTTTCTTT. It translates to CASSPGQPGAEAFF. The chain uses TRBV5-1 and TRBJ1-1; tentative D call: TRBD1 (6 bases). Germline CDR1 reads SGHRS; CDR2 reads YFSETQ. CDR3 length equals 14 residues. Trimming stripped 4 bases from V and 6 bases from J, with 16 bases between.

This clonotype was seen repeatedly, ten times or more. V usage is TRBV9 and J usage is TRBJ1-1; 8 nucleotides agree with TRBD1. CDR3 length: 18 amino acids. CDR1 is SGDLS, CDR2 YYNGEE, per germline. V trimming: 3 bases; J trimming: 2 bases; junction bases outside the gene matches: 15. CDR3 nucleotides: TGTGCCAGCAGCGCGGGACCGGGACAGGCCGACTCCAACACTGAAGCTTTCTTT. Residues: CASSAGPGQADSNTEAFF. Using reference TRBV9 and TRBJ1-1 for the parts outside the CDR3, the full variable domain is DSGVTQTPKHLITATGQRVTLRCSPRSGDLSVYWYQQSLDQGLQFLIQYYNGEERAKGNILERFSAQQFPDLHSELNLSSLELGDSALYFCASSAGPGQADSNTEAFFGQGTRLTVV.